The rows below give T cell receptor beta chains drawn from one sample of a study of identical twins. TCRdb passed the 5' RACE reads through MiXCR, listing each CDR3 protein once. The data contain roughly 700,000 distinct CDR3 sequences, 8.6% of them seen just once; the ten biggest clones take up approximately 0.94%. This sample was shared with a second study, whose subject was yellow fever vaccine responses in identical twins.

Specimen: PBMCs. The receptors come from a young woman in good health. Each CDR3 is given with its conserved first and last residue. D genes are given only for firm matches. Only part of the rows carry a size: once, few, many, or a class if the clone is expanded.

few,TRBV11-2,-,TRBJ2-5,TGTGCCAGCAGCTTCATGGGACTGTTAGAGACCCAGTACTTC,CASSFMGLLETQYF
-,TRBV3-1,TRBD2,TRBJ2-3,TGTGCCAGCAGCCACCTTGGACTAGCGGGAGGAAGCACAGATACGCAGTATTTT,CASSHLGLAGGSTDTQYF
few,TRBV20-1,TRBD2,TRBJ2-3,TGCAGTGCTAGCCTCCAGCGGGGGGTCACAGATACGCAGTATTTT,CSASLQRGVTDTQYF
-,TRBV20-1,TRBD2,TRBJ2-7,TGCAGTGCTAGAACACCGGGACTAGTGTACGAGCAGTACTTC,CSARTPGLVYEQYF
few,TRBV7-2,TRBD1,TRBJ2-3,TGTGCCAGCAGCGCAGACAGGGCTTCCCCCACAGATACGCAGTATTTT,CASSADRASPTDTQYF
few,TRBV20-1,-,TRBJ2-7,TGCAGTGCTAGAGATCTCTGGGGCGAAGGATCCTACGAGCAGTACTTC,CSARDLWGEGSYEQYF
few,TRBV25-1,-,TRBJ2-3,TGTGCCAGCAGTGAATTCCATGGGGTTGCCTCTAGCACAGATACGCAGTATTTT,CASSEFHGVASSTDTQYF
-,TRBV12-3/TRBV12-4,-,TRBJ1-2,TGTGCCAGCAAAACTTCAGGGTTAGGCTATGGCTACACCTTC,CASKTSGLGYGYTF
-,TRBV4-3,TRBD1,TRBJ2-7,TGCGCCAGCAGCCCTAATAAAGTGAGCCTCCCCGGCGACAGGGGTCACGAGCAGTACTTC,CASSPNKVSLPGDRGHEQYF
-,TRBV7-9,-,TRBJ2-3,TGTGCCAGCAGCCCTACCTTAATCACAGATACGCAGTATTTT,CASSPTLITDTQYF
-,TRBV7-2,-,TRBJ1-5,TGTGCCAGCAGCGCCCTCGCCGCGGGGGGAGGCAATCAGCCCCAGCATTTT,CASSALAAGGGNQPQHF
few,TRBV12-3/TRBV12-4,-,TRBJ2-1,TGTGCCAGCAGTTTAGCGCATTATCAGGAGCAGTTCTTC,CASSLAHYQEQFF
few,TRBV7-2,-,TRBJ1-1,TGTGCCAGCAGCTTAGAGCTCAGGAACACTGAAGCTTTCTTT,CASSLELRNTEAFF
many,TRBV29-1,-,TRBJ1-2,TGCAGCGTTTCTACAGTCTATGGCTACACCTTC,CSVSTVYGYTF
many,TRBV7-9,-,TRBJ2-7,TGTGCCAGCAGCTCCGCTCTTACAGGGGAGCAGTACTTC,CASSSALTGEQYF
-,TRBV12-3/TRBV12-4,-,TRBJ1-6,TGTGCCAGCAGTCCCGGTTGGGGACGGTCACCCCTCCACTTT,CASSPGWGRSPLHF
-,TRBV7-9,-,TRBJ2-3,TGTGCCAGCAGCTTAGGTACGGGGACAAGCACAGATACGCAGTATTTT,CASSLGTGTSTDTQYF
-,TRBV7-2,-,TRBJ2-3,TGTGCCAGCAGCTTAGTCGGGGAAACAGATACGCAGTATTTT,CASSLVGETDTQYF
-,TRBV29-1,TRBD1,TRBJ1-4,TGCAGCGTTGAAGGTACAGGGGGTGGAGAACTGTTTTTT,CSVEGTGGGELFF
-,TRBV6-5,-,TRBJ2-7,TGTGCCAGCAGTTACTCCAGGGACGACTCCTACGAGCAGTACTTC,CASSYSRDDSYEQYF
-,TRBV10-2,-,TRBJ2-7,TGCGCCAGCAGTGAGACGGCAGAATACTACGAGCAGTACTTC,CASSETAEYYEQYF
few,TRBV10-1,TRBD1,TRBJ2-7,TGCGCCAGCAGTGAGTCGAGTGCGGGCCCGGGACAGGGTCCTCTTGGATTCGAGCAGTACTTC,CASSESSAGPGQGPLGFEQYF
many,TRBV20-1,-,TRBJ2-5,TGCAGTGCTAGAGTTCGACGGCCACAAGAGACCCAGTACTTC,CSARVRRPQETQYF
many,TRBV28,-,TRBJ2-6,TGTGCCAGCACCTCCTCCGGCGGCTACTCTGGGGCCAACGTCCTGACTTTC,CASTSSGGYSGANVLTF
many,TRBV29-1,TRBD1,TRBJ2-1,TGCAGCGCTCTCCGGGACAGGGTTAATGAGCAGTTCTTC,CSALRDRVNEQFF
few,TRBV28,-,TRBJ1-1,TGTGCCAGCAGTCCGTTCAACACTGAAGCTTTCTTT,CASSPFNTEAFF
many,TRBV7-2,TRBD1,TRBJ1-2,TGTGCCAGCAGTCAAAACAGGGGAGCGAGCTATGGCTACACCTTC,CASSQNRGASYGYTF
many,TRBV5-5,TRBD2,TRBJ2-7,TGTGCCAGCAGCTTGGTTACGGCGGGGGAGTACTTC,CASSLVTAGEYF
few,TRBV6-1,-,TRBJ2-5,TGTGCCAGCAGCGTACAGGGCTTAGAGACCCAGTACTTC,CASSVQGLETQYF
-,TRBV12-3/TRBV12-4,-,TRBJ2-4,TGTGCCAGCAGTCGAGGGCCAGGGGAGAAAAACATTCAGTACTTC,CASSRGPGEKNIQYF
few,TRBV11-2,TRBD2,TRBJ2-7,TGTGCCAGCAGCCCACGCGCCCTCCTAGCGGAGACCTACGAGCAGTACTTC,CASSPRALLAETYEQYF
many,TRBV5-1,-,TRBJ2-5,TGTGCCAGCAGCCTTGGAGGCCCTGGGGAGACCCAGTACTTC,CASSLGGPGETQYF
many,TRBV29-1,TRBD2,TRBJ2-1,TGCAGCTCCGAGACTAGCGGGAGGAAGTTTGAGCAGTTCTTC,CSSETSGRKFEQFF
-,TRBV12-3/TRBV12-4,-,TRBJ2-5,TGTGCCAGCTCGGCTAGCGAGATAGAGACCCAGTACTTC,CASSASEIETQYF
many,TRBV6-5,TRBD1,TRBJ1-2,TGTGCCAGCAGTTCGCCGCGGGACAGGGGGCGGGACTATGGCTACACCTTC,CASSSPRDRGRDYGYTF
many,TRBV2,TRBD2,TRBJ2-2,TGTGCCACCCAGCGGGACGGAGTCCGCGGGGAGCTGTTTTTT,CATQRDGVRGELFF
few,TRBV28,TRBD2,TRBJ2-7,TGTGCCAGCAGTACCGGGACTAGCGGGGGTCGCTCCTACGAGCAGTACTTC,CASSTGTSGGRSYEQYF
many,TRBV6-6,-,TRBJ2-2,TGTGCCAGCAGTTACGGAGCCGGGGAGCTGTTTTTT,CASSYGAGELFF
many,TRBV5-1,TRBD2,TRBJ2-1,TGCGCCAGCAGCTGGGGGACTAGCGGCAATGAGCAGTTCTTC,CASSWGTSGNEQFF
-,TRBV6-2/TRBV6-3,-,TRBJ2-3,TGTGCCAGCACCTACCCTACAGATACGCAGTATTTT,CASTYPTDTQYF
-,TRBV28,-,TRBJ1-1,TGTGCCAGCAGTTTGGTGAAGGGAAACACTGAAGCTTTCTTT,CASSLVKGNTEAFF
many,TRBV11-2,TRBD1,TRBJ2-7,TGTGCCAGCAGCTCCGGACAGGGGGCAGGTTACGAGCAGTACTTC,CASSSGQGAGYEQYF
few,TRBV20-1,-,TRBJ2-2,TGCAGTGCTAGAGCGGGGGACACCGGGGAGCTGTTTTTT,CSARAGDTGELFF
few,TRBV5-1,TRBD1,TRBJ1-2,TGCGCCAGCAGCCGGGACAGGGGGCTCTATGGCTACACCTTC,CASSRDRGLYGYTF
many,TRBV10-3,-,TRBJ2-1,TGTGCCATCAGTGACGCCTCGGATGAGCAGTTCTTC,CAISDASDEQFF
many,TRBV12-3/TRBV12-4,-,TRBJ2-5,TGTGCCAGCAGGGCTGAAGAGACCCAGTACTTC,CASRAEETQYF
few,TRBV4-3,TRBD2,TRBJ2-3,TGCGCCAGCAGCCAAGGGACTAGCGGGAAACGCACAGATACGCAGTATTTT,CASSQGTSGKRTDTQYF
-,TRBV5-1,TRBD2,TRBJ2-7,TGCGCCAGCCGGGGGGGGCTAGCGGGAGGCGAGCAGTACTTC,CASRGGLAGGEQYF
-,TRBV2,-,TRBJ1-6,TGTGCCAGCAGACAGACCAGGGAATCACCCCTCCACTTT,CASRQTRESPLHF
many,TRBV6-6,-,TRBJ1-5,TGTGCCAGCAGGCCGGAACGCAATCAGCCCCAGCATTTT,CASRPERNQPQHF
few,TRBV5-1,-,TRBJ2-3,TGCGCCAGCAGCTTGAGACGGGGGAACACAGATACGCAGTATTTT,CASSLRRGNTDTQYF
many,TRBV2,-,TRBJ1-2,TGTGCCAGCAGCGGGTTGAACGGCTACACCTTC,CASSGLNGYTF
few,TRBV7-9,TRBD2,TRBJ2-3,TGTGCCAGCAGCCCCCGGGGGACTAACACAGATACGCAGTATTTT,CASSPRGTNTDTQYF
few,TRBV20-1,-,TRBJ2-7,TGCAGTGCTAGTCACAAGTCCTACGAGCAGTACTTC,CSASHKSYEQYF
few,TRBV24-1,-,TRBJ2-1,TGTGCCACCAGTGATCCAGGGGGGTTTGAGCAGTTCTTC,CATSDPGGFEQFF